This TCR beta chain comes out of a study of blood T cell repertoires in COVID-19. Study context: Material from acute and convalescent COVID-19 was sourced from the United States, Italy and Spain.

With 0 bases clipped from V and 4 bases from J, the junction kept 8 bases outside the gene matches. The CDR3 has 16 amino acids. The germline CDR1 and CDR2 sequences are SGHRS and YFSETQ. Data came from immunoSEQ multiplex PCR; TCRdb stores just in-frame clones and leaves some out. The sample contains under 300,000 clones, around 86% of which appear only once. The origin of this receptor is a man aged 18 to 35 with active or convalescent COVID-19. The sample was peripheral blood. J is TRBJ2-3 and V is TRBV5-1; 7 nucleotides align to TRBD1. This CDR3 is CASSLGRGQRADTQYF. The CDR3 DNA reads TGCGCCAGCAGCTTGGGACGGGGACAGAGGGCAGATACGCAGTATTTT.